The rows below give T cell receptor beta chains drawn from one sample of a study of Ad26.COV2.S vaccination and SARS-CoV-2 variants. The table came from immunoSEQ multiplex PCR; TCRdb's copy has only in-frame clones and leaves some out. The sample has some 420,000 clones, roughly 90% seen once. Sequenced here: peripheral blood, sampled in a trial of Ad26.COV2.S vaccine versus placebo. The receptors derive from a person between 18 and 60 years old who received the Ad26.COV2.S COVID-19 vaccine or a placebo. Each CDR3 is given with its conserved first and last residue. Fields, in order: J gene, D gene, clone size, CDR3 length, V gene, CDR3 DNA, CDR3 protein. D genes are given only for firm matches. Clone size is shown for a subset of rows, as once, few, many or a class of expanded clone.

>TRBJ2-7|-|-|12|TRBV6-2/TRBV6-3
TGTGCCAGCAGCCGATGGATCTCCGAGCAGTACTTC
CASSRWISEQYF
>TRBJ2-1|-|-|12|TRBV27
TGTGCCAGTGGAGGAGCCTACAATGAGCAGTTCTTC
CASGGAYNEQFF
>TRBJ2-7|TRBD2|-|15|TRBV3-1/TRBV3-2
TGTGCCAGCAGCCCACGAGCGGGGGGCTCCTACGAGCAGTACTTC
CASSPRAGGSYEQYF
>TRBJ1-1|-|once|14|TRBV7-9
TGTGCCAGCAGCCCCCAGAGTCTTTACACTGAAGCTTTCTTT
CASSPQSLYTEAFF
>TRBJ1-5|-|-|16|TRBV4-1
TGCGCCAGCAGCCAAGTATCGGCGGGCCTAAATCAGCCCCAGCATTTT
CASSQVSAGLNQPQHF
>TRBJ1-5|TRBD1|-|14|TRBV5-5
TGTGCCAGCAGTCTAGGGACAGGGGTACAGCCCCAGCATTTT
CASSLGTGVQPQHF
>TRBJ1-2|TRBD1|-|16|TRBV15
TGTGCCACCAGCAGGGTAGACAGGGGTGGTGTCTATGGCTACACCTTC
CATSRVDRGGVYGYTF
>TRBJ1-5|-|-|13|TRBV4-1
TGCGCCAGCAGCCAAGTCGGGTATCAGCCCCAGCATTTT
CASSQVGYQPQHF
>TRBJ2-3|TRBD1|-|14|TRBV24-1
TGTGCCACCAGTGACACCTACCGGGACAGGGCGCAGTATTTT
CATSDTYRDRAQYF
>TRBJ1-2|-|-|16|TRBV7-2
TGTGCCAGCAGCTTATACAATCCAGGGGCAGGGTATGGCTACACCTTC
CASSLYNPGAGYGYTF
>TRBJ2-3|-|-|15|TRBV5-4
TGTGCCAGCAGCTTAGGAGTTTCTTACACAGATACGCAGTATTTT
CASSLGVSYTDTQYF
>TRBJ2-7|TRBD1|-|14|TRBV2
TGTGCCAGCAGACCCGCGACAGGGGTAAACGAGCAGTACTTC
CASRPATGVNEQYF
>TRBJ2-7|-|-|10|TRBV9
TGTGCCAGCCGCTTCGGGGAGCAGTACTTC
CASRFGEQYF
>TRBJ2-5|-|-|16|TRBV2
TGTGCCAGCAGTGAAGGGGCGGGGGCCTCACAAGAGACCCAGTACTTC
CASSEGAGASQETQYF
>TRBJ2-3|TRBD2|-|16|TRBV10-1
TGCGCCAGCAGTGTTCGAGCGGGGTCCCTCACAGATACGCAGTATTTT
CASSVRAGSLTDTQYF
>TRBJ1-2|TRBD1|-|15|TRBV19
TGTGCCAGTAGGAGGAATCAGGGGGCGAACTATGGCTACACCTTC
CASRRNQGANYGYTF
>TRBJ1-2|TRBD1|-|15|TRBV10-3
TGTGCCATCAGGACGACAGGGGGGGACACCGGAAGCTACACCTTC
CAIRTTGGDTGSYTF
>TRBJ2-1|-|-|14|TRBV11-3
TGTGCCAGCAGCCCCGGCCCCCCTGGAAATGAGCAGTTCTTC
CASSPGPPGNEQFF
>TRBJ2-7|TRBD1|once|14|TRBV7-2
TGTGCCAGCAGCTCGACAGGGGCCGCGTACGAGCAGTACTTC
CASSSTGAAYEQYF
>TRBJ2-3|TRBD2|-|18|TRBV11-2
TGTGCCAGCAGCTTAGTGGCGACTAGCGGGGTTAGCACAGATACGCAGTATTTT
CASSLVATSGVSTDTQYF
>TRBJ1-2|-|-|16|TRBV27
TGTGCCAGCAGTTTATTAACGAGTGGGCGACTTCAGGGCTACACCTTC
CASSLLTSGRLQGYTF
>TRBJ2-7|TRBD2|-|14|TRBV30
TGTGCCTGGGACGGTGGGGGGGAATCCTACGAGCAGTACTTC
CAWDGGGESYEQYF
>TRBJ2-2|TRBD1|-|15|TRBV19
TGTGCCAGTAGTATTGGACAGGGTAACACCGGGGAGCTGTTTTTT
CASSIGQGNTGELFF
>TRBJ1-5|-|-|15|TRBV4-1
TGCGCCAGCAGCCAAGTCAAGGGGAGCAATCAGCCCCAGCATTTT
CASSQVKGSNQPQHF
>TRBJ2-1|-|-|14|TRBV5-4
TGTGCCAGCAGCTTGGTGCAGGATTACAATGAGCAGTTCTTC
CASSLVQDYNEQFF
>TRBJ1-1|TRBD1|-|15|TRBV5-8
TGTGCCAGCAGTTACCGGGACAGGGGAGGGACTGAAGCTTTCTTT
CASSYRDRGGTEAFF
>TRBJ2-6|-|-|16|TRBV6-1
TGTGCCAGCAGTGAGATGGAAAGGGCTGGGGCCAACGTCCTGACTTTC
CASSEMERAGANVLTF
>TRBJ1-4|-|-|13|TRBV5-1
TGCGCCAGCAGGGGCGACTCTAATGAAAAACTGTTTTTT
CASRGDSNEKLFF
>TRBJ1-5|-|-|14|TRBV27
TGTGCCAGCAGTTTCGGGACGGGTTTGCAGCCCCAGCATTTT
CASSFGTGLQPQHF
>TRBJ2-5|-|-|15|TRBV7-2
TGTGCCAGCAGCTTAAGGACACCCGGGGGAGAGACCCAGTACTTC
CASSLRTPGGETQYF